This T cell receptor (beta chain) was documented in a study of type 1 and type 2 diabetes patients. Study at large: Magnetic bead positive selection isolated CD4+ or CD8+ T cells from PBMCs. Across the study, about 19,000,000 paired-end reads were produced.

The PCR template was genomic DNA. Amplification of the beta chain CDR3 used 30 forward and 13 reverse multiplex primers. MiXCR, applied by TCRdb to the multiplex PCR reads, yields one record per CDR3 protein. The data contain more than 250,000 distinct CDR3 sequences, around 47% of them seen just once; the ten biggest clones take up roughly 13%. No donor had another autoimmune disease or recent infection within four weeks. Roughly 10 milliliters of peripheral blood were collected from each participant. The CDR3 sequence is 14 residues long. Germline V gives CDR1 GTSNPN, CDR2 SVGIG (reference sequence). Trimming cost V 6 bases and J 11 bases; bases outside gene matches: 15.

The J gene is TRBJ1-4, the V gene TRBV30; 7 nucleotides align to TRBD1. This TCR was sampled from a man between 18 and 35 years old with type 2 diabetes. Input material: peripheral blood mononuclear cells (PBMCs). CDR3 bases: TGTGCCTGCCGGTTGGCAGGGGGTCAAGAGAAACTGTTTTTT. It codes for CACRLAGGQEKLFF. Using reference TRBV30 and TRBJ1-4 for the parts outside the CDR3, the full variable domain is SQTIHQWPATLVQPVGSPLSLECTVEGTSNPNLYWYRQAAGRGLQLLFYSVGIGQISSEVPQNLSASRPQDRQFILSSKKLLLSDSGFYLCACRLAGGQEKLFFGSGTQLSVL.